The 21 T cell receptor beta chains in this list originate from one sample, sequenced in a study of blood T cell repertoires in COVID-19. Some clones are missing from TCRdb's copy, which holds only in-frame ones; the method was immunoSEQ multiplex PCR. Of about 36,000 clones in the sample, about three quarters were seen once. The specimen sequenced was peripheral blood. These receptors were obtained from a man aged 60-69 years with acute or convalescent COVID-19.

This clone was seen just once. The chain links TRBV11-2 to TRBJ2-3, with 9 bases fitting TRBD2. After removal of 6 bases from V and 0 bases from J, the junction contained 4 bases not matched to a gene. The CDR3 is 15 residues long. CDR1 is SGHAT and CDR2 is FQNNGV in the germline V gene. The CDR3 region is CASRWGLASTDTQYF. DNA for the CDR3: TGTGCCAGCAGATGGGGACTAGCTAGCACAGATACGCAGTATTTT.

This sequence joins TRBV6-6 and TRBJ2-7, with 8 bases that match TRBD1. Germline CDR1 reads MNHNY; CDR2 reads SVGAGI (reference sequence). The CDR3 has 13 amino acids. The trim removed 7 bases at V and 5 bases at J, leaving 7 bases unmatched. The CDR3 region has the DNA TGTGCCAGCAAGACGGACAGGGACAACGAGCAGTACTTC. Amino acids: CASKTDRDNEQYF.

The chain recombines TRBV19 with TRBJ2-4; 7 bases map to TRBD2. Losses at the gene ends were 0 bases for V and 0 bases for J; bases not matched to a gene: 2. CDR3 length: 16 residues. Germline values: CDR1 LNHDA, CDR2 SQIVND (reference sequence). CDR3 nucleotide sequence: TGTGCCAGTAGTATAGAAGCGGGACTAGCCAAAAACATTCAGTACTTC. Encoded protein: CASSIEAGLAKNIQYF.

The rearrangement joins TRBV19 to TRBJ1-5; D may be TRBD1 (6 bases). The V end was cut by 7 bases, the J end by 5 bases, with 12 bases between. The CDR3 consists of 13 residues. Germline loops: CDR1 LNHDA, CDR2 SQIVND (reference sequence). In DNA, the CDR3 is TGTGCCAGTAAGGTGCCAGGGGATCAGCCCCAGCATTTT. It yields the protein CASKVPGDQPQHF.

The sample holds a few counts of this clone. This chain connects TRBV6-5 to TRBJ1-5; D is ambiguous. The CDR3 spans 15 residues. The V gene's germline CDR1 is MNHEY and CDR2 SVGAGI. Trimming left V 7 bases short and J 4 bases short, with 17 bases between. The CDR3 bases are TGTGCCAGCACCGAAGGCGGCGGATTAAATCAGCCCCAGCATTTT. Translated: CASTEGGGLNQPQHF.

The chain uses TRBV5-1 and TRBJ2-3; D gene uncertain. Germline lookup yields CDR1 SGHRS and CDR2 YFSETQ. The CDR3 has 14 residues. Trimming left V 0 bases short and J 0 bases short, with 5 bases between. In DNA, the CDR3 is TGCGCCAGCAGCTTGGACGGGAGCACAGATACGCAGTATTTT. Translation gives CASSLDGSTDTQYF.

The J gene is TRBJ2-2, the V gene TRBV24-1, with 9 bases identical to TRBD2. The CDR3 length is 19 residues. Germline V gives CDR1 KGHDR, CDR2 SFDVKD. V gave up 4 bases and J gave up 0 bases; unmatched junction bases: 11. The CDR3 bases are TGTGCCACCAGTGAGGGGCTAGCGGGAAGGAAGGCGAACACCGGGGAGCTGTTTTTT. Protein product: CATSEGLAGRKANTGELFF.

The chain couples TRBV7-2 to TRBJ1-4; possible D gene TRBD1, 5 bases. There are 16 residues in the CDR3. Trimming removed 6 bases from V and 3 bases from J, with 17 bases in between. Per germline, CDR1 SGHTA and CDR2 FQGNSA. CDR3 DNA sequence: TGTGCCAGCAGACGTAGTTCAGGGATCGCTAATGAAAAACTGTTTTTT. This translates into CASRRSSGIANEKLFF.

The chain links TRBV14 to TRBJ2-4; 7 nucleotides line up with TRBD2. This CDR3 has 16 amino acids. CDR1 and CDR2 from the germline V gene are SGHDN and FVKESK. The J segment lost 2 bases and the V segment lost 0 bases, leaving 4 bases of the junction unmatched. CDR3 DNA sequence: TGTGCCAGCAGCCAAGATCTAGCGGAAACCAAAAACATTCAGTACTTC. Protein: CASSQDLAETKNIQYF.

This chain uses TRBV19 with TRBJ2-2; D unresolved. This CDR3 spans 14 amino acids. The V gene's germline CDR1 is LNHDA and CDR2 SQIVND (reference sequence). V lost 4 bases to trimming and J lost 6 bases, with 12 bases between them. The CDR3 reads CASSRSGASGELFF. The CDR3 nucleotides are TGTGCCAGTAGTAGATCCGGAGCGTCCGGGGAGCTGTTTTTT. The full variable domain, in which reference TRBV19 and TRBJ2-2 provide the parts outside the CDR3, is DGGITQSPKYLFRKEGQNVTLSCEQNLNHDAMYWYRQDPGQGLRLIYYSQIVNDFQKGDIAEGYSVSREKKESFPLTVTSAQKNPTAFYLCASSRSGASGELFFGEGSRLTVL.

V is TRBV28 and J is TRBJ2-5; the D gene is possibly TRBD1 (6 bases). Trimming shortened V by 8 bases and J by 2 bases, and 12 bases separated the two germline ends. The CDR3 loop spans 13 amino acids. CDR1 is MDHEN and CDR2 is SYDVKM in the germline V gene. CDR3 sequence reads: CASRRQEQETQYF. For the CDR3, the DNA is TGTGCCAGCCGCAGACAGGAACAAGAGACCCAGTACTTC.

This clone was observed a single time. V is TRBV9 and J is TRBJ1-2; TRBD1 matches at 9 bases. Germline lookup yields CDR1 SGDLS and CDR2 YYNGEE. Trimming cost V 4 bases and J 8 bases; bases outside gene matches: 6. The CDR3 is 13 amino acids. In DNA form, the CDR3 reads TGTGCCAGCAGCCCACAGGGGGCGCGAGGCTACACCTTC. The encoded protein is CASSPQGARGYTF. Complete variable domain (other parts from reference TRBV9 and TRBJ1-2): DSGVTQTPKHLITATGQRVTLRCSPRSGDLSVYWYQQSLDQGLQFLIQYYNGEERAKGNILERFSAQQFPDLHSELNLSSLELGDSALYFCASSPQGARGYTFGSGTRLTVV.

A few counts support this clone. The chain recombines TRBV5-1 with TRBJ1-2; 7 bases are a match to TRBD1. Losses at the gene ends were 0 bases for V and 11 bases for J; bases not matched to a gene: 7. The CDR3 spans 13 residues. CDR1 and CDR2 (germline): SGHRS, YFSETQ. The CDR3 loop is CASSLDRGPLYTF. The DNA of the CDR3 is TGCGCCAGCAGCTTGGACAGGGGCCCCTTGTACACCTTC.

The rearrangement joins TRBV5-1 to TRBJ2-1; 9 positions match TRBD2. Germline V CDR1 and CDR2: SGHRS, YFSETQ. V trimming: 0 bases; J trimming: 5 bases; junction bases outside the gene matches: 12. The CDR3 contains 18 residues. The CDR3 sequence: CASSLDPVAGEEHNEQFF. CDR3 in DNA: TGCGCCAGCAGCTTGGACCCAGTAGCGGGAGAGGAACACAATGAGCAGTTCTTC.

The chain links TRBV6-4 to TRBJ1-1; TRBD1 aligns across 9 bases. V was clipped by 6 bases and J by 8 bases; unmatched bases: 4. Germline CDR1 is MRHNA and CDR2 is SNTAGT. The CDR3 covers 12 residues. CDR3 in amino acids: CASRYRGREAFF. In nucleotides, the CDR3 is TGTGCCAGCAGATACAGGGGGCGAGAAGCTTTCTTT.

The V and J genes are TRBV7-8 and TRBJ2-7; D is possibly TRBD1 (8 bases). V shed 2 bases and J shed 2 bases, with 13 bases lying between them. The CDR3 contains 15 residues. Germline CDR1 is SGHVS and CDR2 is FQNEAQ. The CDR3 here is CASSLSGTGTYEQYF. The CDR3 DNA reads TGTGCCAGCAGCTTAAGCGGGACAGGTACCTACGAGCAGTACTTC.

The chain uses TRBV28 and TRBJ1-2; 10 bases are shared with TRBD1. The germline gives CDR1 MDHEN, CDR2 SYDVKM. The length of the CDR3 is 15 residues. V trimming: 10 bases; J trimming: 6 bases; junction bases outside the gene matches: 14. CDR3 protein: CAINPSRQGANGYTF. DNA of the CDR3: TGTGCCATCAATCCATCTCGACAGGGGGCTAATGGCTACACCTTC.

The V gene is TRBV29-1, the J gene TRBJ2-5; D remains ambiguous. Germline V lookup: CDR1 SQVTM, CDR2 ANQGSEA. With 3 bases removed from V and 5 bases from J, the gap between germline ends came to 19 bases. The CDR3 covers 15 residues. In DNA, the CDR3 is TGCAGCGTTGAGACCTTTCAGGCCCCTCGTGAGACCCAGTACTTC. Translation gives CSVETFQAPRETQYF.

V is TRBV11-3 and J is TRBJ2-3; 8 bases line up with TRBD2. There are 12 residues in the CDR3. V dropped 4 bases and J dropped 6; count of bases not matched to a gene: 0. Germline CDR1 and CDR2: SGHNT and YENEEA. The CDR3 here is CASSSGGDTQYF. The CDR3 bases are TGTGCCAGCAGCTCGGGAGGGGATACGCAGTATTTT. The full variable domain, its missing parts supplied by reference TRBV11-3 and TRBJ2-3, is EAGVVQSPRYKIIEKKQPVAFWCNPISGHNTLYWYLQNLGQGPELLIRYENEEAVDDSQLPKDRFSAERLKGVDSTLKIQPAELGDSAVYLCASSSGGDTQYFGPGTRLTVL.

The chain has TRBV4-2 and TRBJ2-5; 13 bases agree with TRBD2. Germline V gene sequence: CDR1 LGHNA, CDR2 YNFKEQ. The CDR3 contains 17 residues. After removal of 3 bases from V and 0 bases from J, the junction contained 4 bases not matched to a gene. CDR3 in DNA: TGTGCCAGCAGCCACGGGACTAGCGGGAAGTACCAAGAGACCCAGTACTTC. Amino acids: CASSHGTSGKYQETQYF.

The chain carries TRBV4-2 and TRBJ2-1, with 9 positions matching TRBD2. This CDR3 has 17 amino acids. The germline CDR1 and CDR2 sequences are LGHNA and YNFKEQ. The V and J ends lost 3 bases and 4 bases, in that order; junction bases with no gene match: 10. As DNA, the CDR3 is TGTGCCAGCAGCCAGCAGACTAGCGGACCACCTTACAATGAGCAGTTCTTC. Translated: CASSQQTSGPPYNEQFF.